Sequencing of this TCR beta chain was carried out in a study of response to subunit inactivated influenza vaccine (dated by TCRdb to 2016 to 2019). For the wider study: The study used deep quantitative T cell receptor repertoire profiling to track responses to a trivalent subunit inactivated influenza vaccine.

Library preparation used RT-PCR. Instrument on record: Illumina HiSeq 2500. Using fastp trimming at Q25 and MiXCR clonotype assembly, TCRdb reanalyzed the public sequencing data and kept in-frame beta chains. Each entry is one CDR3 protein sequence, shown with its most common DNA and genes. The sample table lists approximately 500,000 distinct CDR3 sequences, 20% to 25% of them with a count of one. The ten most abundant clones make up 2.8% of the sample. This clonotype occurred a few times. This receptor's antigen is unknown. The input lacks base qualities; no much larger clone sits a single base away. CDR1 and CDR2 were assigned from the germline V gene as SGHTA and FQGNSA. V is pared back by 1 base and J by 5 bases, with 9 bases lying between the germline termini. The CDR3 goes from the cysteine to the phenylalanine over 15 residues. Only CDR3 DNA remains: 45 bases, in frame from the first base. Overall study outcomes, separate from this receptor: According to the authors, only a limited number of new T cells may be recruited by each seasonal influenza vaccination.

In addition, the sample was reused for a study of T cells expressing NK-cell markers. Looking at the second paper: TCR beta cDNA libraries were made by 5'RACE template switching that added a universal primer site and unique molecular identifiers. Fewer than ten donors provided sorted CD3+CD56+NKG2C+, CD3+CD56+NKG2C- and CD3+CD56-NKG2C+ T-cell subsets, whose TCR beta-chain repertoires were profiled. Among the eight sequenced donors, only one was HCMV-seronegative, while the other seven were HCMV-seropositive. To restrict sorting to alphabetaTCR-expressing T cells, an anti-gammadeltaTCR antibody was added in several experiments. In a handful of donors, the dominant CD3+CD56+NKG2C+ clonotypes were among the top 10 CD8+ clonotypes and accounted for about 1.0-7.5% of CD8+ T cells. Those dominant clonotypes were again the most abundant among CD3+CD56-NKG2C+ cells in four donors, at roughly 28.3-60.1%. Whether the expanded NKG2C-expressing T cell clones were specific for HCMV antigens remained unclear. Randomly selected healthy volunteers, three men and five women, were used as the eight sequenced donors. To determine HCMV serostatus, a commercial ELISA kit was used to detect HCMV-specific IgG in serum. Ficoll density gradient centrifugation was used to isolate peripheral blood mononuclear cells from blood. Magnetic immunoseparation with Miltenyi isolation kits was used to isolate CD4+ and CD8+ T cells from PBMC. Synthesis of cDNA was primed from the TCR beta constant segment and was followed by two consecutive PCR amplification steps. The libraries were sequenced on Illumina HiSeq 2000/2500, MiSeq or NextSeq, producing 2 x 150 bp reads. Reads were demultiplexed and grouped by UMI with MIGEC, and clonotypes were assembled and quantified with MiTCR. To exclude erroneous sequences, only TCR cDNA sequences supported by at least two reads were retained. The tcR package was used for downstream repertoire analysis, and clonotypes were matched across fractions by CDR3 nucleotide sequence plus V segment. VDJmatch was used to annotate antigen specificity against VDJdb, with one amino acid substitution allowed in CDR3.

This TCR was recovered from a man aged 50-59 years who received an inactivated influenza vaccine. Donor details come from another sample of the same person, matched by shared clones. The material sequenced was CD4+ T cells sorted from PBMCs, taken roughly 12 days after vaccination. In this chain, TRBV7-2 is recombined with TRBJ1-6; the best D guess is TRBD1, with 5 bases matching. CDR3 protein: CASSLGGVNNSPLHF. The bases read TGTGCCAGCAGCTTAGGAGGGGTAAATAATTCACCCCTCCACTTT. The full variable domain, with segments outside the CDR3 supplied by the reference TRBV7-2 and TRBJ1-6 proteins, appears as GAGVSQSPSNKVTEKGKDVELRCDPISGHTALYWYRQSLGQGLEFLIYFQGNSAPDKSGLPSDRFSAERTGGSVSTLTIQRTQQEDSAVYLCASSLGGVNNSPLHFGNGTRLTVT.